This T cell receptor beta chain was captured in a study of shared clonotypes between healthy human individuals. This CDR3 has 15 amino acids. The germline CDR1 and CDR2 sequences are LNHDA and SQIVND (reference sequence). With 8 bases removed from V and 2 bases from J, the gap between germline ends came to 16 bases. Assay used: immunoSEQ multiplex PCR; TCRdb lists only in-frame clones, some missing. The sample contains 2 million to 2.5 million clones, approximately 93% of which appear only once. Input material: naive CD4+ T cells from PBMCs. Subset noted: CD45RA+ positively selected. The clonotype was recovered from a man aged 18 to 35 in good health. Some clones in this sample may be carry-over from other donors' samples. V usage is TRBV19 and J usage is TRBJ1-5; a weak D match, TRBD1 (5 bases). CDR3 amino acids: CASQGTAGGNQPQHF. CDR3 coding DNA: TGTGCCAGTCAAGGGACGGCCGGAGGCAATCAGCCCCAGCATTTT. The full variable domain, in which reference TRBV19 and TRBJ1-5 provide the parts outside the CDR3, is DGGITQSPKYLFRKEGQNVTLSCEQNLNHDAMYWYRQDPGQGLRLIYYSQIVNDFQKGDIAEGYSVSREKKESFPLTVTSAQKNPTAFYLCASQGTAGGNQPQHFGDGTRLSIL.